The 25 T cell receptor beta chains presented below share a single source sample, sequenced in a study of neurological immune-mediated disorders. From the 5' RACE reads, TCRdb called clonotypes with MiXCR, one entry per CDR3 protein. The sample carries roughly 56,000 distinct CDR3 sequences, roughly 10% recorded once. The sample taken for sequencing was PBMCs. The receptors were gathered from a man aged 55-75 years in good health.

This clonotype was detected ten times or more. The CDR3 coding sequence is TGTGCCAGCAGCTGGGACCTGAACACTGAAGCTTTCTTT. Translation gives CASSWDLNTEAFF. The V gene is TRBV5-5, the J gene TRBJ1-1; perhaps TRBD1 as D (5 bases). Trimming cost V 3 bases and J 0 bases, with 6 bases left between them. This CDR3 spans 13 amino acids. In germline, CDR1 is SGHKS, CDR2 YYEKEE (reference sequence).

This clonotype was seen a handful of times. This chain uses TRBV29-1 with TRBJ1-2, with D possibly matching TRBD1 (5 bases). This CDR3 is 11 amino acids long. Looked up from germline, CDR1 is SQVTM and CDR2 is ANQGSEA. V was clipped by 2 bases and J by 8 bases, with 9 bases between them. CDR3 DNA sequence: TGCAGCGTTGAACAGGGCAGCGGCTACACCTTC. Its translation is CSVEQGSGYTF.

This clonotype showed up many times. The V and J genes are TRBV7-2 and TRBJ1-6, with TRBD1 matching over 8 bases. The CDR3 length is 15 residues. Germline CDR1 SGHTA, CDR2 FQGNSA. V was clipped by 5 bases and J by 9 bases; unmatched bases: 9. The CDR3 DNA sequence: TGTGCCAGCAGCCCCCGACAGGGGCAGGGTTCACCCCTCCACTTT. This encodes CASSPRQGQGSPLHF.

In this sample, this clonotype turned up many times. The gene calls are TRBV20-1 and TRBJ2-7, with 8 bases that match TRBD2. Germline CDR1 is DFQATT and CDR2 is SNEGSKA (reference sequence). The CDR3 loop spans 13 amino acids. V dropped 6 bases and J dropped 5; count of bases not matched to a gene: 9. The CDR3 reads CSAPGGAWDEQYF. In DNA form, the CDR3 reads TGCAGTGCGCCGGGGGGGGCTTGGGACGAGCAGTACTTC.

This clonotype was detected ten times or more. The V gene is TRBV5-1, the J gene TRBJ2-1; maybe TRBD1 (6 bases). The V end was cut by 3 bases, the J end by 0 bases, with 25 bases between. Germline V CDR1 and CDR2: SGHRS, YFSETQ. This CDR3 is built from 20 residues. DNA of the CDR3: TGCGCCAGCAGCTCATCCAGGGGTTCCTTCTCTGGGCCCTCCTACAATGAGCAGTTCTTC. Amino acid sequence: CASSSSRGSFSGPSYNEQFF.

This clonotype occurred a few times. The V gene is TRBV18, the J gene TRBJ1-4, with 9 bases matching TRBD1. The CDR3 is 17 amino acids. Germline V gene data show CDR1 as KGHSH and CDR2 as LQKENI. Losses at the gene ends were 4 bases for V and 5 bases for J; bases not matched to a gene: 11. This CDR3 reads CASSLLNPGQGNEKLFF. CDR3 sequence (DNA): TGTGCCAGCTCACTTCTAAACCCGGGACAGGGAAATGAAAAACTGTTTTTT. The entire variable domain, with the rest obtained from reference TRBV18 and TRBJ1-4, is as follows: NAGVMQNPRHLVRRRGQEARLRCSPMKGHSHVYWYRQLPEEGLKFMVYLQKENIIDESGMPKERFSAEFPKEGPSILRIQQVVRGDSAAYFCASSLLNPGQGNEKLFFGSGTQLSVL.

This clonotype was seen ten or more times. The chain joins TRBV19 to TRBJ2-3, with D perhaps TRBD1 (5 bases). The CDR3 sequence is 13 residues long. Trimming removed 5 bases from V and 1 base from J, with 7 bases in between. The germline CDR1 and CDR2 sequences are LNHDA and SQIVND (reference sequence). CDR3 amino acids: CASSHRRTDTQYF. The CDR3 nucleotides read TGTGCCAGTAGTCACAGGCGCACAGATACGCAGTATTTT.

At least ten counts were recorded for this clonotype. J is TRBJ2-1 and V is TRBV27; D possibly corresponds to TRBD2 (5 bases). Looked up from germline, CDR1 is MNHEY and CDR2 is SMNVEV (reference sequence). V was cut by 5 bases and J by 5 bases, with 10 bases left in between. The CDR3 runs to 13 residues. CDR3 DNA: TGTGCCAGCAGTCAAGTCGGGAACAATGAGCAGTTCTTC. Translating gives CASSQVGNNEQFF.

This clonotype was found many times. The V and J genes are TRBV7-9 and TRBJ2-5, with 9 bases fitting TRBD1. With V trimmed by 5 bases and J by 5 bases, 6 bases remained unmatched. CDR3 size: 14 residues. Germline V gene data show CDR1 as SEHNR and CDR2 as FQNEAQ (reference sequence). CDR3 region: CASSRTGVLETQYF. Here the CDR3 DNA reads TGTGCCAGCAGCAGGACAGGGGTGTTGGAGACCCAGTACTTC.

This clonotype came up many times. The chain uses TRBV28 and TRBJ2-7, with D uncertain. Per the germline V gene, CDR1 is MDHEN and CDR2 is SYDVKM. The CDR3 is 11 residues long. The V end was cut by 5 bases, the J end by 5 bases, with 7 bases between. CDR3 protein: CASSPKDEQYF. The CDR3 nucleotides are TGTGCCAGCAGTCCCAAAGACGAGCAGTACTTC. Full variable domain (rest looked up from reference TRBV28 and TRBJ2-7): DVKVTQSSRYLVKRTGEKVFLECVQDMDHENMFWYRQDPGLGLRLIYFSYDVKMKEKGDIPEGYSVSREKKERFSLILESASTNQTSMYLCASSPKDEQYFGPGTRLTVT.

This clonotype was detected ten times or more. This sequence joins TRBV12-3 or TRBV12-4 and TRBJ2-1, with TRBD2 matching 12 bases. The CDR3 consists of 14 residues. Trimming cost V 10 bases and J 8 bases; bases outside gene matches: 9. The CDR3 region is CATGASGGAHEQFF. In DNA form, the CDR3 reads TGTGCCACTGGGGCTAGCGGGGGGGCCCATGAGCAGTTCTTC.

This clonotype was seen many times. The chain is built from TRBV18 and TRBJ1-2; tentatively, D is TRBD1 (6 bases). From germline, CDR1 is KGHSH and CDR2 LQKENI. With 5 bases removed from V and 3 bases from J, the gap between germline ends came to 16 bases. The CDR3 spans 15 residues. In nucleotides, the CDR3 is TGTGCCAGCTCATACCGGGGGGCCGGAGACTATGGCTACACCTTC. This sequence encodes CASSYRGAGDYGYTF.

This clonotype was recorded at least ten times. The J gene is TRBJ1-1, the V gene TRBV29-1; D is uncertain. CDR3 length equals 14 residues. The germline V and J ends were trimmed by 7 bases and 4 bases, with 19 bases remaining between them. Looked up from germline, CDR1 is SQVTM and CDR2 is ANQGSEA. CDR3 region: CSAGKGFDGTEAFF. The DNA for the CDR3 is TGCAGCGCTGGCAAAGGGTTCGATGGCACTGAAGCTTTCTTT.

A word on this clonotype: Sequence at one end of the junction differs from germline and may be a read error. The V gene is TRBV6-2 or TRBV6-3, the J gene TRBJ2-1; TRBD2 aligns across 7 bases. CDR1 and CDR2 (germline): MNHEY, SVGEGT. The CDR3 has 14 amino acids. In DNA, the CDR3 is TGTACCAGCGGTGGGTTAGCGGGTGGGAATGAGCAGTTCTTC. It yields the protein CTSGGLAGGNEQFF.

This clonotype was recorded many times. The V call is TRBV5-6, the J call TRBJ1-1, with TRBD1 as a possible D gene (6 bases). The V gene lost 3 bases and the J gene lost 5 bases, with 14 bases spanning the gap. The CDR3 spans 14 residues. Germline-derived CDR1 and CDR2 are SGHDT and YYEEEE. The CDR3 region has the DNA TGTGCCAGCAGCTGGGGCAGGGGTGTGACTGAAGCTTTCTTT. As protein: CASSWGRGVTEAFF.

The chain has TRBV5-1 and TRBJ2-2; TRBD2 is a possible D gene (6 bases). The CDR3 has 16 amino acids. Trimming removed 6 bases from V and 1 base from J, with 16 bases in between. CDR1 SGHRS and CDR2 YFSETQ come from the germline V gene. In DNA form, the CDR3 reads TGCGCCAGCACTCTACGGGGACTCCAGAACACCGGGGAGCTGTTTTTT. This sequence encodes CASTLRGLQNTGELFF.

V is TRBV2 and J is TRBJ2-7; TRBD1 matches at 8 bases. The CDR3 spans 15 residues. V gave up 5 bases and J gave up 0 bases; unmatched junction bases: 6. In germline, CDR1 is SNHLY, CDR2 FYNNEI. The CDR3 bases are TGTGCCAGCAGTTCTGACAGGGGCGGCTCCTACGAGCAGTACTTC. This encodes CASSSDRGGSYEQYF. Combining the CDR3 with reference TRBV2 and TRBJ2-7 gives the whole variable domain EPEVTQTPSHQVTQMGQEVILRCVPISNHLYFYWYRQILGQKVEFLVSFYNNEISEKSEIFDDQFSVERPDGSNFTLKIRSTKLEDSAMYFCASSSDRGGSYEQYFGPGTRLTVT.

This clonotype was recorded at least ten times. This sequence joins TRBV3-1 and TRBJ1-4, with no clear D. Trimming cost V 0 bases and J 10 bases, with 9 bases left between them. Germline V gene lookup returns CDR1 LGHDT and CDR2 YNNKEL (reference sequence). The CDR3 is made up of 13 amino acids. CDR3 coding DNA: TGTGCCAGCAGCCAAGACCCGGGAGCAAAACTGTTTTTT. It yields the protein CASSQDPGAKLFF.

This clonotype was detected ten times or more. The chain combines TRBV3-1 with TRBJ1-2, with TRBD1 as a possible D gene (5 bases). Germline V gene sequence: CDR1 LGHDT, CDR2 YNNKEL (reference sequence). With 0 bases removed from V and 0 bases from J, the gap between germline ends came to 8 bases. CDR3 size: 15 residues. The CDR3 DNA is TGTGCCAGCAGCCAAGAACAGGCCACTAACTATGGCTACACCTTC. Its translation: CASSQEQATNYGYTF.

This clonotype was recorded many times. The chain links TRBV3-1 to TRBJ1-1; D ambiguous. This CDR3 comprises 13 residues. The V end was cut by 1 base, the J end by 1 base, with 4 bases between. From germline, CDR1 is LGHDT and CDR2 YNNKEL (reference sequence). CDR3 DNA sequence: TGTGCCAGCAGCCAAGCTACGAACACTGAAGCTTTCTTT. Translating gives CASSQATNTEAFF.

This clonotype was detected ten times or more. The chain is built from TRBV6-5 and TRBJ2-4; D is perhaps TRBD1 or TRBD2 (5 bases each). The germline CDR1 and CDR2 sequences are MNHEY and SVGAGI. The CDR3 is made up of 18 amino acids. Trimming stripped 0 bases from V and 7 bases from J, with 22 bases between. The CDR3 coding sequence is TGTGCCAGCAGTTACTCGGCGGCCCGGGGAAGGGGTCTGAACATTCAGTACTTC. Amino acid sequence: CASSYSAARGRGLNIQYF.

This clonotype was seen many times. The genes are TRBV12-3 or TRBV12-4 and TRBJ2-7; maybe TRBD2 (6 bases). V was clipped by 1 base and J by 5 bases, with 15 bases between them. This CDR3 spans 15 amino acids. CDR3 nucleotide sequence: TGTGCCAGCAGTTTAGGGGGGGTGACTGTAGACGAGCAGTACTTC. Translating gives CASSLGGVTVDEQYF.

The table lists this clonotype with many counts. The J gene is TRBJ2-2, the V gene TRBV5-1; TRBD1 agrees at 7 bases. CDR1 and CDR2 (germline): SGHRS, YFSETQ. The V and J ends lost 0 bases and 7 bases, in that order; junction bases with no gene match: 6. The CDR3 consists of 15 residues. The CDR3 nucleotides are TGCGCCAGCAGCTTGGAAGGGGGCGCGGTCGGGGAGCTGTTTTTT. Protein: CASSLEGGAVGELFF.

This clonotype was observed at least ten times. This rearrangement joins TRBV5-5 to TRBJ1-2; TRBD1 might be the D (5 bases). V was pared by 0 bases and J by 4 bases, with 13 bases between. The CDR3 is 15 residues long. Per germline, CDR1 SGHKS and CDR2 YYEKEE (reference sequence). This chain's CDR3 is CASSLGQGEFYGYTF. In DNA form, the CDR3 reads TGTGCCAGCAGCTTGGGCCAGGGCGAGTTCTATGGCTACACCTTC.

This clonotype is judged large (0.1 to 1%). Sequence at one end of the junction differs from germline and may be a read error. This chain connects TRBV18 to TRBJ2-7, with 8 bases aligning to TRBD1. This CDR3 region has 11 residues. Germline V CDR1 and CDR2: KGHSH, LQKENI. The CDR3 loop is CASSPGTGRDF. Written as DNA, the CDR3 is TGTGCCAGCTCACCAGGGACAGGCCGAGATTTC.